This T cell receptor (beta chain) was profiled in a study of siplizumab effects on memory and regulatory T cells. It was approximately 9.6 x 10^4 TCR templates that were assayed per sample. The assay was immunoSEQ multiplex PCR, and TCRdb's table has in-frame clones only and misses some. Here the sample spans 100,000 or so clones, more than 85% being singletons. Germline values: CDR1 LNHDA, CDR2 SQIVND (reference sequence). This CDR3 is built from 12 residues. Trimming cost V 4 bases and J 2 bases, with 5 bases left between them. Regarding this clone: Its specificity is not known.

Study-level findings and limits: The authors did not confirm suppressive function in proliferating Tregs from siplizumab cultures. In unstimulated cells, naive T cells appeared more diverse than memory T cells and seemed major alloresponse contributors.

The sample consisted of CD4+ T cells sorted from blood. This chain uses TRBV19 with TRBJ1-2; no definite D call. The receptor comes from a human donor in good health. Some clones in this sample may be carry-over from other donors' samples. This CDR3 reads CASSTLNYGYTF. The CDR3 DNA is TGTGCCAGTAGTACCCTAAACTATGGCTACACCTTC.